Below, 5 T cell receptor beta chains from the same sample are listed, as sequenced in a study of T cell responses to AZD1222 COVID-19 vaccine. Sequencing used immunoSEQ multiplex PCR; TCRdb keeps in-frame clones, though not all of them. The repertoire consists of 200,000 or so clones, with 85% to 95% occurring once and the leading ten covering 8% to 13%. The material sequenced was peripheral blood, taken on day 0 of AZD1222 vaccination. These receptors were collected from an adult in good health.

The chain recombines TRBV5-1 with TRBJ2-1; 10 positions agree with TRBD1. Unmatched junction bases numbered 17, after V lost 2 bases and J lost 9 bases. This CDR3 contains 18 residues. Germline loops: CDR1 SGHRS, CDR2 YFSETQ. The CDR3 nucleotides read TGCGCCAGCAGCTTCTCTATCCTCCGGGACAGGGGCAAGGGTGAGCAGTTCTTC. As protein: CASSFSILRDRGKGEQFF. The variable domain in full, with the rest retrieved from reference TRBV5-1 and TRBJ2-1, is KAGVTQTPRYLIKTRGQQVTLSCSPISGHRSVSWYQQTPGQGLQFLFEYFSETQRNKGNFPGRFSGRQFSNSRSEMNVSTLELGDSALYLCASSFSILRDRGKGEQFFGPGTRLTVL.

J is TRBJ1-2 and V is TRBV10-3; D is perhaps TRBD1 (5 bases). The CDR3 length is 14 residues. Trimming took 4 bases from V and 0 from J, leaving 9 bases between them. Germline V lookup: CDR1 ENHRY, CDR2 SYGVKD. The CDR3 protein is CAISAGAANYGYTF. The CDR3 DNA is TGTGCCATCAGTGCTGGGGCGGCTAACTATGGCTACACCTTC.

The CDR3 reads CASSYSMEKLFF. DNA for the CDR3: TGTGCCAGCAGCTATAGTATGGAAAAACTGTTTTTT. This chain uses TRBV7-9 with TRBJ1-4, with D uncertain. CDR1 and CDR2 (germline): SEHNR, FQNEAQ (reference sequence). V lost 4 bases and J lost 8, with 8 bases in between. CDR3 size: 12 residues.

The rearrangement joins TRBV6-5 to TRBJ2-7, with D tentatively TRBD2 (5 bases). Germline loops: CDR1 MNHEY, CDR2 SVGAGI. V dropped 5 bases and J dropped 3 bases, with 11 bases sitting between them. The CDR3 is 13 amino acids. CDR3 in amino acids: CASSRENGYEQYF. The CDR3 region has the DNA TGTGCCAGCAGTAGGGAGAACGGCTACGAGCAGTACTTC.

The V and J genes are TRBV7-2 and TRBJ1-1; D not resolved. The V end was cut by 4 bases, the J end by 5 bases, with 11 bases between. Germline V gene sequence: CDR1 SGHTA, CDR2 FQGNSA. CDR3 length: 13 residues. The CDR3, as DNA: TGTGCCAGCAGCTGGGTTGGTGAGACTGAAGCTTTCTTT. Translated: CASSWVGETEAFF. The whole variable domain, remainder taken from reference TRBV7-2 and TRBJ1-1, is GAGVSQSPSNKVTEKGKDVELRCDPISGHTALYWYRQSLGQGLEFLIYFQGNSAPDKSGLPSDRFSAERTGGSVSTLTIQRTQQEDSAVYLCASSWVGETEAFFGQGTRLTVV.